The present T cell receptor (beta chain) was sequenced within a study of blood T cell repertoires in COVID-19 (dated by TCRdb to 2020 to 2021). For the study in its entirety: Samples covering the acute and convalescent phases of COVID-19 were provided by collaborators in the United States, Italy and Spain. The prospective study material was composed of cDNA or gDNA derived from T cells, B-cell-depleted T cells, or PBMCs. Subjects who had been exposed to COVID-19, were actively infected with it, or had recovered from it provided the deeply sampled blood TCRbeta repertoires that made up the dataset. The repertoires were made available in a free public database intended to serve as a resource for research on the immune response to SARS-CoV-2. The samples were drawn from two sources: the first 160 participants of the ongoing ImmuneRACE study, and over 950 subjects contributed by 6 global collaborators. The sample metadata nearly always contained a de-identified subject ID, COVID-19 status, age in years and sex. HLA class I and class II types, where available, came from metadata supplied by the sample provider rather than from assay-based typing. The paper as a whole reports these results and caveats: Clinical and demographic metadata were provided uncurated, with the amount varying by source and participant.

The CDR3, cysteine through phenylalanine, is 15 amino acids long. The entry retains the CDR3 DNA only, 45 bases that are in frame from base 1. V is cut by 11 bases and J by 0 bases, and the space between the germline ends is 17 bases. For CDR1 and CDR2, the germline V gene (reference sequence) lists MNHEY and SMNVEV. Collaborating institutions collected whole blood in K2EDTA tubes following their own protocols. Collaborator samples were shipped for TCRbeta analysis as frozen whole blood, isolated PBMCs, or DNA extracted from either sample type. TCRbeta CDR3 regions were amplified from genomic DNA by means of the immunoSEQ Assay, a bias-controlled multiplex PCR. The original methods were these. Nucleated cell counts per sample were estimated from amplification of reference gene primers within the assay. Sequence reads were collapsed and filtered to measure the absolute abundance of every unique TCRbeta CDR3 rearrangement. For each sample, productive Simpson clonality was calculated as the square root of Simpson's diversity index over productive rearrangements. TCRdb obtained this table from immuneACCESS and retained in-frame rearrangements with V and J assigned. These tables miss some clones; where compared with another copy, unresolved V genes account for less than half of the shortfall, and the remainder is unexplained. V and J calls and clone size are those listed in that table; D and trimming were worked out from the DNA. The sample yields about 70,000 clones; roughly 79% were counted once. The top ten hold around a fifth of the sample.

This clone was seen a few times. This receptor's antigen is unknown. One base away there is no much larger clone; base qualities are not given. The V and J genes are TRBV27 and TRBJ1-3; the D gene identity is not certain. The sample consisted of peripheral blood. The clonotype comes from a man aged 65 to 79 with acute or convalescent COVID-19. The CDR3 in this case is CASRPTASSGNTIYF. The nucleotide sequence reads TGTGCCTCACGACCCACAGCCAGCTCTGGAAACACCATATATTTT.